This TCR beta chain appears in the sequencing data of a study of blood T cells in healthy people across ages. A second roughly 6 to 11 cycle PCR used barcoded and J-beta primers. Every single cDNA molecule received a tag from a template-switch adaptor with 12 random nucleotides. Researchers report that each sample yielded at least 2.5 million CDR3-containing paired-end reads. A single record per CDR3 protein comes from TCRdb applying MiXCR to the 5' RACE reads. The data contain 1.5 million to 2 million distinct CDR3 sequences, roughly 27% of them singletons. V dropped 6 bases and J dropped 3; count of bases not matched to a gene: 9. Germline V CDR1 and CDR2: DFQATT, SNEGSKA (reference sequence). The CDR3 runs 14 residues. This clonotype was detected many times.

Sequences were obtained from blood. The rearrangement links TRBV20-1 to TRBJ2-7; TRBD2 matches at 9 bases. The sequence was obtained from a woman between 25 and 40 years old in good health. In DNA form, the CDR3 reads TGCAGTGCCAAAACGGCGGGGGGGCGCTACGAGCAGTACTTC. Translating gives CSAKTAGGRYEQYF.